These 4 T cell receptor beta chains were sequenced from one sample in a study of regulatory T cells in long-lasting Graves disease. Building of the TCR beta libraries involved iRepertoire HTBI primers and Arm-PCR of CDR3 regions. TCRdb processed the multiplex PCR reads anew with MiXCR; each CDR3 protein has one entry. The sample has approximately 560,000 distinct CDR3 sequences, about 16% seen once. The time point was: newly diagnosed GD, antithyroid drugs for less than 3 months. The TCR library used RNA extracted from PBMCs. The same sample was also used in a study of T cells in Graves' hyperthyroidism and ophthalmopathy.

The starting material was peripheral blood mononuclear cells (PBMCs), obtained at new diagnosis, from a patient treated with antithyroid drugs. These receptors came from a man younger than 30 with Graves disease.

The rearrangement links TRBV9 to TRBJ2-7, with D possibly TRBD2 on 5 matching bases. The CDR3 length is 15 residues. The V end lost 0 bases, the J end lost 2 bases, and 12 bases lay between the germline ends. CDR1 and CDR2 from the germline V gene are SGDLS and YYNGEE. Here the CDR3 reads CASSVAVSATYEQYF. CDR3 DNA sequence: TGTGCCAGCAGCGTAGCTGTTAGCGCTACCTACGAGCAGTACTTC.

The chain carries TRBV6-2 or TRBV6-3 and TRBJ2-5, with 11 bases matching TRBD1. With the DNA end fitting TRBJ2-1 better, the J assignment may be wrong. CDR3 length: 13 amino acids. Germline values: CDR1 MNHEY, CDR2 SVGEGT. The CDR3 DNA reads TGTGCCAGCAGGGACAGGGGGCGCAATGAGCAGTTCTTC. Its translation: CASRDRGRNEQFF.

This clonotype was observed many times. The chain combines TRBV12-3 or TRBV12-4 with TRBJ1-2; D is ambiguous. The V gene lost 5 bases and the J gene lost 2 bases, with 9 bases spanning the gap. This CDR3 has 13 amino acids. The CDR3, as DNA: TGTGCCAGCAGTATACGGGTGAACTATGGCTACACCTTC. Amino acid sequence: CASSIRVNYGYTF.

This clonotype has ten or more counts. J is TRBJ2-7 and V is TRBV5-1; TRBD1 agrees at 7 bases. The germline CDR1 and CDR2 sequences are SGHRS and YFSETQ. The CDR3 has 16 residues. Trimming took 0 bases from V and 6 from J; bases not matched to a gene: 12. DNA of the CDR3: TGCGCCAGCAGCTTGGTCCGGGCGAGGGGGCAGGCCGAGCAGTACTTC. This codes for CASSLVRARGQAEQYF.